A single sample is the source of the 14 T cell receptor beta chains below, sequenced in a study of CD8+ T cells in alopecia areata. Reverse transcribed after extraction, RNA yielded cDNA as the sequencing template. Assay: immunoSEQ multiplex PCR; the TCRdb copy retains only in-frame clones and omits some. The sample holds 120,000 or so clones, 58% seen once. Stated treatment: oral pan-JAK inhibitor, 5-10 mg twice daily. The specimen was CD8+ T cells sorted from blood, collected at week 4, from a patient treated with tofacitinib. The receptors come from a human donor with alopecia areata.

This rearrangement joins TRBV6-6 to TRBJ2-1; TRBD1 matches at 9 bases. Germline CDR1 is MNHNY and CDR2 is SVGAGI (reference sequence). CDR3 length equals 15 residues. Trimming cost V 6 bases and J 6 bases; bases outside gene matches: 9. The CDR3 bases are TGTGCCAGCAGCAGATCCGGGACAGGGTCCAATGAGCAGTTCTTC. This translates into CASSRSGTGSNEQFF.

This clone was detected a few times. This chain's CDR3 is CSVEDYQAGTGEQYF. CDR3 coding DNA: TGCAGCGTTGAAGATTATCAGGCAGGGACGGGAGAGCAGTACTTC. The J gene is TRBJ2-7, the V gene TRBV29-1; either TRBD1 or TRBD2 may fit D (5 bases each). Germline V CDR1 and CDR2: SQVTM, ANQGSEA. V was cut by 0 bases and J by 7 bases, with 19 bases left in between. CDR3 size: 15 residues.

This sequence joins TRBV4-3 and TRBJ2-1; D is unclear. Between the trimmed V and J ends, which lost 0 bases and 9 bases, there was a span of 21 bases. This CDR3 spans 17 amino acids. The V gene's germline CDR1 is LGHNA and CDR2 YSLEER. The CDR3 sequence is CASSQDAEAGLLSEQFF. The CDR3 DNA reads as TGCGCCAGCAGCCAAGATGCGGAAGCTGGGCTACTGAGTGAGCAGTTCTTC.

V usage is TRBV7-2 and J usage is TRBJ2-3, with TRBD2 matching 9 bases. V lost 5 bases, J lost 4 bases, and 4 bases stayed unmatched. Germline loops: CDR1 SGHTA, CDR2 FQGNSA. This CDR3 has 14 residues. The CDR3 nucleotides are TGTGCCAGCAGCCCGACTAGCGGCTCAGATACGCAGTATTTT. It encodes CASSPTSGSDTQYF.

This clone came up a few times. This chain joins TRBV29-1 and TRBJ2-3; unclear D gene. The CDR3 spans 10 residues. Trimming pared 6 bases from V and 1 base from J, leaving 2 bases between. Per germline, CDR1 SQVTM and CDR2 ANQGSEA. The CDR3 DNA reads as TGCAGCGTACGCACAGATACGCAGTATTTT. Translated, it gives CSVRTDTQYF.

This clone has only a few counts. This chain links TRBV14 with TRBJ2-1, with 9 bases that match TRBD1. V lost 4 bases, J lost 6 bases, and 13 bases stayed unmatched. The CDR3 extends over 17 amino acids. Germline CDR1 SGHDN, CDR2 FVKESK. CDR3 DNA sequence: TGTGCCAGCAGCCCGACCGGGACAGGGATCCCGGGCAATGAGCAGTTCTTC. This sequence encodes CASSPTGTGIPGNEQFF.

The chain joins TRBV9 to TRBJ2-7; D perhaps matches TRBD1 (6 bases). The CDR3 is made up of 13 amino acids. Germline assignment: CDR1 SGDLS and CDR2 YYNGEE. Trimming pared 3 bases from V and 2 bases from J, leaving 9 bases between. The CDR3 here is CASSARDTYEQYF. The DNA for the CDR3 is TGTGCCAGCAGCGCCCGGGACACCTACGAGCAGTACTTC.

The chain couples TRBV27 to TRBJ1-3; no reliable D call. The CDR3 is made up of 12 amino acids. V dropped 2 bases and J dropped 2 bases, with 1 base sitting between them. Looked up from germline, CDR1 is MNHEY and CDR2 is SMNVEV (reference sequence). In DNA form, the CDR3 reads TGTGCCAGCAGTTTAGCTGGAAACACCATATATTTT. It encodes CASSLAGNTIYF.

The V call is TRBV5-6, the J call TRBJ1-5; D uncertain. V was cut by 0 bases and J by 4 bases, with 8 bases left in between. This CDR3 has 14 residues. Germline V gives CDR1 SGHDT, CDR2 YYEEEE. In DNA form, the CDR3 reads TGTGCCAGCAGCTTGGGCCGGGGAAATCAGCCCCAGCATTTT. As protein: CASSLGRGNQPQHF. The whole variable domain, filled in from reference TRBV5-6 and TRBJ1-5, reads DAGVTQSPTHLIKTRGQQVTLRCSPKSGHDTVSWYQQALGQGPQFIFQYYEEEERQRGNFPDRFSGHQFPNYSSELNVNALLLGDSALYLCASSLGRGNQPQHFGDGTRLSIL.

This clone has a handful of counts. V is TRBV30 and J is TRBJ2-1, with 8 bases aligning to TRBD2. Germline V gives CDR1 GTSNPN, CDR2 SVGIG (reference sequence). The junction had 6 bases not matched to a gene; V was cut back by 5 bases and J by 9 bases. This CDR3 has 12 amino acids. In DNA form, the CDR3 reads TGTGCCTGGGCCGGGGGGGCCACTGAGCAGTTCTTC. It yields the protein CAWAGGATEQFF.

The chain has TRBV13 and TRBJ1-1, with D possibly TRBD1 on 5 matching bases. V dropped 5 bases and J dropped 7 bases, with 11 bases sitting between them. Germline V gives CDR1 PRHDT, CDR2 FYEKMQ (reference sequence). The CDR3 sequence is 12 residues long. CDR3 amino acids: CASSRTLDEAFF. CDR3 DNA: TGTGCCAGCAGCAGGACACTGGATGAAGCTTTCTTT.

This clone appeared a few times. V gene TRBV30 combines with J gene TRBJ1-1, with D maybe TRBD1 (5 bases). The CDR3 is 12 residues long. Trimming pared 3 bases from V and 1 base from J, leaving 6 bases between. CDR1 and CDR2 from the germline V gene are GTSNPN and SVGIG (reference sequence). This CDR3 is CAWRGENTEAFF. The CDR3, as DNA: TGTGCCTGGAGAGGGGAGAACACTGAAGCTTTCTTT.

The chain uses TRBV30 and TRBJ2-3, with no clear D. V was cut by 0 bases and J by 3 bases, with 4 bases left in between. The germline gives CDR1 GTSNPN, CDR2 SVGIG (reference sequence). The CDR3 extends over 12 amino acids. The CDR3 coding sequence is TGTGCCTGGAGTGTACATACAGATACGCAGTATTTT. Protein sequence: CAWSVHTDTQYF.

V and J are TRBV13 and TRBJ2-5; D ambiguous. V was cut by 3 bases and J by 4 bases, with 9 bases left in between. Germline loops: CDR1 PRHDT, CDR2 FYEKMQ (reference sequence). The CDR3 has 13 residues. The CDR3 protein is CASSFGGRETQYF. CDR3 sequence (DNA): TGTGCCAGCAGCTTCGGTGGGCGAGAGACCCAGTACTTC. Combining the CDR3 with reference TRBV13 and TRBJ2-5 gives the whole variable domain AAGVIQSPRHLIKEKRETATLKCYPIPRHDTVYWYQQGPGQDPQFLISFYEKMQSDKGSIPDRFSAQQFSDYHSELNMSSLELGDSALYFCASSFGGRETQYFGPGTRLLVL.